This is a list of T cell receptor beta chains from one sample in a study of blood T cell repertoires in COVID-19. TCRdb's copy holds only in-frame clones and misses some; the assay was immunoSEQ multiplex PCR. The data hold 150,000 to 200,000 clones, with about 88% observed a single time. Sample: peripheral blood. These receptors were taken from a man between 18 and 29 years old with acute or convalescent COVID-19. CDR3s include the opening cysteine and the closing phenylalanine or tryptophan. Size is stated for part of the rows, as once, few or many counts, or as a class when the clone is expanded.

j_call: TRBJ2-4
clone_size: .
v_call: TRBV5-1
cdr3_aa: CASSLEHGGIQYF

j_call: TRBJ2-3
clone_size: .
v_call: TRBV5-5
cdr3_aa: CASSLDTGGADTQYF

j_call: TRBJ2-5
clone_size: .
v_call: TRBV18
cdr3_aa: CASSPTTGEETQYF

j_call: TRBJ2-5
clone_size: .
v_call: TRBV29-1
cdr3_aa: CSVEDLGTLPQETQYF

j_call: TRBJ1-2
clone_size: .
v_call: TRBV4-1
cdr3_aa: CASSQGASSGSGYTF

j_call: TRBJ1-2
clone_size: .
v_call: TRBV4-2
cdr3_aa: CASSQEGRGRGYTF

j_call: TRBJ1-1
clone_size: .
v_call: TRBV2
cdr3_aa: CASRQQGIAEAFF

j_call: TRBJ1-2
clone_size: .
v_call: TRBV6-5
cdr3_aa: CASKKQGGNGYTF

j_call: TRBJ2-1
clone_size: .
v_call: TRBV30
cdr3_aa: CAWSVSLDSSSYNEQFF

j_call: TRBJ1-3
clone_size: .
v_call: TRBV7-9
cdr3_aa: CASSFGGATGNTIYF

j_call: TRBJ1-1
clone_size: .
v_call: TRBV20-1
cdr3_aa: CSARPGSEAFF

j_call: TRBJ2-2
clone_size: .
v_call: TRBV19
cdr3_aa: CASSVQGTGELFF

j_call: TRBJ2-5
clone_size: few
v_call: TRBV24-1
cdr3_aa: CATSDGNRVLEETQYF

j_call: TRBJ1-1
clone_size: .
v_call: TRBV7-8
cdr3_aa: CASSQQGWYAFF

j_call: TRBJ2-7
clone_size: .
v_call: TRBV25-1
cdr3_aa: CASSEWDSAYEQYF

j_call: TRBJ1-1
clone_size: .
v_call: TRBV5-4
cdr3_aa: CASSLAGNTEAFF

j_call: TRBJ1-3
clone_size: .
v_call: TRBV6-1
cdr3_aa: CASSASPWFGAGNTIYF